Below are 15 T cell receptor beta chains sequenced from a single sample in a study of cytomegalovirus exposure and HLA in healthy donors. Primers included in the PCR were 60 Vbeta and 13 Jbeta primers. The table came from immunoSEQ multiplex PCR; TCRdb's copy has only in-frame clones and leaves some out. This table holds about 150,000 clones, approximately 80% found once. The material sequenced was PBMCs. Receptor source: a young man in good health and CMV-seropositive.

This chain uses TRBV7-9 with TRBJ2-7; TRBD2 is a possible D gene (7 bases). From germline, CDR1 is SEHNR and CDR2 FQNEAQ (reference sequence). The CDR3 runs 13 residues. Trimming removed 10 bases from V and 6 bases from J, with 19 bases in between. The CDR3 reads CAITGGGAGEQYF. The CDR3 nucleotides read TGTGCCATCACCGGAGGGGGGGCCGGCGAGCAGTACTTC.

V and J are TRBV28 and TRBJ1-5; D ambiguous. The ends were cut back, 3 bases at V and 6 bases at J, with 15 bases in the middle. The CDR3 length is 15 residues. Germline CDR1 MDHEN, CDR2 SYDVKM. CDR3 region: CASSFSLPRGQPQHF. The CDR3 nucleotides read TGTGCCAGCAGTTTCTCCCTGCCTCGCGGTCAGCCCCAGCATTTT.

The chain carries TRBV7-2 and TRBJ1-5; D gene unclear. V lost 2 bases, J lost 7 bases, and 18 bases lay in between. Germline V lookup: CDR1 SGHTA, CDR2 FQGNSA. This CDR3 has 16 amino acids. CDR3 coding DNA: TGTGCCAGCAGCTTAAGCCGCCAAATCGGAGGCCAGCCCCAGCATTTT. Its protein product is CASSLSRQIGGQPQHF.

In this sample, this clone turned up once. The chain couples TRBV7-3 to TRBJ2-2; 8 bases line up with TRBD1. Trimming took 5 bases from V and 0 from J; bases not matched to a gene: 2. The CDR3 runs to 15 residues. Germline V lookup: CDR1 SGHTA, CDR2 FQGTGA. The CDR3 is CASSLDRANTGELFF. The CDR3 region has the DNA TGTGCCAGCAGCCTGGACAGGGCGAACACCGGGGAGCTGTTTTTT.

This chain connects TRBV2 to TRBJ2-3, with a tentative D call TRBD2 (5 bases). CDR1 is SNHLY, CDR2 FYNNEI, per germline. V lost 6 bases, J lost 1 base, and 17 bases lay in between. The length of the CDR3 is 16 residues. The CDR3 reads CASRPAAWRRTDTQYF. The CDR3 DNA is TGTGCCAGCAGACCAGCGGCCTGGAGACGCACAGATACGCAGTATTTT.

The rearrangement joins TRBV7-9 to TRBJ2-5; 7 nucleotides match TRBD1. The CDR3 runs 14 residues. The J segment lost 6 bases and the V segment lost 5 bases, leaving 9 bases of the junction unmatched. The V gene's germline CDR1 is SEHNR and CDR2 FQNEAQ (reference sequence). The CDR3 nucleotides are TGTGCCAGCAGCCCCCGACAGGGTGTTAAGACCCAGTACTTC. The encoded protein is CASSPRQGVKTQYF. The full variable domain, its missing parts supplied by reference TRBV7-9 and TRBJ2-5, is DTGVSQNPRHKITKRGQNVTFRCDPISEHNRLYWYRQTLGQGPEFLTYFQNEAQLEKSRLLSDRFSAERPKGSFSTLEIQRTEQGDSAMYLCASSPRQGVKTQYFGPGTRLLVL.

This chain uses TRBV28 with TRBJ1-2, with a possible D match to TRBD1 (5 bases). This CDR3 has 12 amino acids. V was shortened by 3 bases and J by 3 bases, with 5 bases between the two germline ends. The germline CDR1 and CDR2 sequences are MDHEN and SYDVKM. CDR3 loop: CASSLTDYGYTF. The CDR3, as DNA: TGTGCCAGCAGTTTGACAGACTATGGCTACACCTTC.

The genes are TRBV4-2 and TRBJ1-1; TRBD1 agrees at 7 bases. The V gene's germline CDR1 is LGHNA and CDR2 YNFKEQ. V was clipped by 4 bases and J by 1 base; unmatched bases: 3. The CDR3 covers 14 residues. This CDR3 is CASSRTGGNTEAFF. The CDR3 DNA is TGTGCCAGCAGCCGGACAGGCGGGAACACTGAAGCTTTCTTT.

This chain uses TRBV15 with TRBJ1-1, with D perhaps TRBD1 (6 bases). The CDR3 runs 14 residues. Trimming pared 1 base from V and 4 bases from J, leaving 10 bases between. CDR1 and CDR2 from the germline V gene are LNHNV and YYDKDF (reference sequence). The CDR3 loop is CATSRVRGGTEAFF. In DNA form, the CDR3 reads TGTGCCACCAGCAGAGTAAGGGGGGGCACTGAAGCTTTCTTT.

The CDR3 here is CASSEAGGDYNEQFF. The CDR3 DNA sequence: TGTGCCAGCAGCGAAGCGGGAGGGGATTACAATGAGCAGTTCTTC. The V and J genes are TRBV4-2 and TRBJ2-1, with 10 bases aligning to TRBD2. From germline, CDR1 is LGHNA and CDR2 YNFKEQ. The CDR3 length is 15 residues. The ends lost 5 bases at V and 4 bases at J; junction bases unmatched: 5.

J is TRBJ2-1 and V is TRBV11-2, with TRBD1 matching 8 bases. CDR1 and CDR2 (germline): SGHAT, FQNNGV. The CDR3 extends over 16 amino acids. With 5 bases clipped from V and 0 bases from J, the junction kept 6 bases outside the gene matches. This CDR3 is CASSGRGQGSYNEQFF. CDR3 coding DNA: TGTGCCAGCAGCGGCAGGGGGCAAGGCTCCTACAATGAGCAGTTCTTC.

The chain uses TRBV27 and TRBJ2-7, with 9 positions matching TRBD1. V lost 6 bases to trimming and J lost 3 bases; unmatched junction nucleotides: 6. Germline V CDR1 and CDR2: MNHEY, SMNVEV (reference sequence). The CDR3 sequence is 14 residues long. The CDR3 loop reads CASSTGTGNYEQYF. For the CDR3, the DNA is TGTGCCAGCAGCACAGGGACAGGGAACTACGAGCAGTACTTC.

The chain employs TRBV11-1 and TRBJ1-1; no reliable D call. Trimming cost V 1 base and J 8 bases, with 5 bases left between them. The CDR3 length is 11 residues. CDR1 and CDR2 from the germline V gene are SGHAT and FQDESV (reference sequence). The CDR3: CASSLVREAFF. In DNA, the CDR3 is TGTGCCAGCAGCTTAGTCCGGGAAGCTTTCTTT.

The rearrangement uses TRBV25-1 and TRBJ2-1; D is unresolved. Trimming removed 1 base from V and 2 bases from J, with 9 bases in between. The CDR3 is 15 amino acids. Germline lookup yields CDR1 MGHDK and CDR2 SYGVNS. This CDR3 is CASSELAFPYNEQFF. The DNA of the CDR3 is TGTGCCAGCAGTGAATTGGCTTTCCCCTACAATGAGCAGTTCTTC.

Comments on this clone: Sequence at one end of the junction differs from germline and may be a read error. The genes are TRBV7-9 and TRBJ1-2; a weak D match, TRBD1 (5 bases). The CDR3 covers 14 residues. Per the germline V gene, CDR1 is SEHNR and CDR2 is FQNEAQ (reference sequence). CDR3 protein: CSSSLGQGFEGYTF. The CDR3, as DNA: TGTTCCAGCAGCTTAGGCCAGGGCTTTGAAGGCTACACCTTC.